Following are 24 T cell receptor beta chains from one sample sequenced in a study of CD4 T cells in relation to SARS-CoV-2 and coronaviruses. These receptors' targets are unknown. Before the COVID-19 pandemic, during about 2011-2019, CD4+ T cells were taken from unexposed donors. The cells were cultured for about 10 days before CD4+ T cells were isolated. Repertoires were generated with immunoSEQ multiplex PCR, while TCRdb's copy carries only in-frame clones and drops some. The sample records 30,000 or so clones, over 60% being singletons. Input material: CD4+ T cells from PBMCs, cultured in vitro. The receptors were sampled from a human donor in good health.

The genes are TRBV24-1 and TRBJ1-1, with D tentatively TRBD1 (5 bases). Trimming cost V 4 bases and J 4 bases, with 9 bases left between them. The CDR3 length is 13 residues. The germline gives CDR1 KGHDR, CDR2 SFDVKD. The CDR3 region is CATSEGVTTEAFF. CDR3 DNA sequence: TGTGCCACCAGTGAGGGGGTTACCACTGAAGCTTTCTTT.

The chain uses TRBV5-1 and TRBJ2-7; tentatively, D is TRBD1 (5 bases). The CDR3 covers 14 residues. Trimming removed 0 bases from V and 3 bases from J, with 10 bases in between. Germline CDR1 and CDR2: SGHRS and YFSETQ. The CDR3 DNA reads TGCGCCAGCAGCTTGGAAGGGGCCTTCTACGAGCAGTACTTC. As protein: CASSLEGAFYEQYF.

This clone was observed a single time. The chain joins TRBV6-1 to TRBJ2-7, with TRBD1 matching 8 bases. The CDR3 is 17 residues long. The V gene end was trimmed by 3 bases and the J gene end by 6 bases; junction bases not matched to a gene: 16. From germline, CDR1 is MNHNS and CDR2 SASEGT. The CDR3 region has the DNA TGTGCCAGCAGTGATGTAGTGGTTGGGCAGGGGGCTGGCGAGCAGTACTTC. Its protein product is CASSDVVVGQGAGEQYF.

This clone was observed once. The rearrangement links TRBV7-6 to TRBJ2-1, with D possibly being TRBD1 or TRBD2 (6 bases each). This CDR3 has 15 amino acids. Germline CDR1 SGHVS, CDR2 FNYEAQ. Between the trimmed V and J ends, which lost 5 bases and 2 bases, there was a span of 13 bases. The CDR3 bases are TGTGCCAGCAGCGAGGGGGGCCTCCCCTACAATGAGCAGTTCTTC. It specifies CASSEGGLPYNEQFF.

The rearrangement uses TRBV5-1 and TRBJ2-2, with a possible D match to TRBD2 (5 bases). CDR1 and CDR2 from the germline V gene are SGHRS and YFSETQ. Trimming stripped 7 bases from V and 7 bases from J, with 14 bases between. The CDR3 extends over 13 amino acids. CDR3 in DNA: TGCGCCAGCTGCCCGGGGAGTGACGGGGAGCTGTTTTTT. Its translation is CASCPGSDGELFF.

The chain employs TRBV7-2 and TRBJ1-5, with D unclear. The germline V gene encodes CDR1 SGHTA and CDR2 FQGNSA. CDR3 size: 13 residues. V lost 5 bases and J 11 bases, leaving 16 bases between the germline ends. The CDR3 DNA reads as TGTGCCAGCAGCCCGGGCGATGGGAGGACCCAGCATTTT. Protein sequence: CASSPGDGRTQHF.

This clone was counted between two and nine times. The genes are TRBV19 and TRBJ2-5, with D perhaps matching TRBD2 (5 bases). Between the trimmed V and J ends, which lost 5 bases and 1 base, there was a span of 14 bases. Germline-derived CDR1 and CDR2 are LNHDA and SQIVND (reference sequence). The CDR3 extends over 15 amino acids. The DNA of the CDR3 is TGTGCCAGTAGTTTGTCGGCGGGCCCCCAAGAGACCCAGTACTTC. The encoded protein is CASSLSAGPQETQYF.

This chain connects TRBV24-1 to TRBJ2-7; the D gene could be TRBD1 or TRBD2 (5 bases each). V was cut by 5 bases and J by 4 bases, with 8 bases left in between. The CDR3 has 12 residues. Germline CDR1 and CDR2: KGHDR and SFDVKD. CDR3 sequence reads: CATSVGVYEQYF. In DNA form, the CDR3 reads TGTGCCACCAGTGTGGGGGTATACGAGCAGTACTTC.

This sequence joins TRBV11-2 and TRBJ1-2, with D perhaps TRBD1 (6 bases). The germline CDR1 and CDR2 sequences are SGHAT and FQNNGV. V was clipped by 5 bases and J by 4 bases, with 17 bases between them. CDR3 size: 15 residues. The CDR3 sequence: CASSPWSGGLYGYTF. The DNA for the CDR3 is TGTGCCAGCAGCCCATGGTCGGGGGGCCTCTATGGCTACACCTTC.

J is TRBJ1-2 and V is TRBV2; 11 bases agree with TRBD1. The CDR3 spans 14 residues. V lost 5 bases and J lost 8; bases outside the gene matches: 7. The V gene's germline CDR1 is SNHLY and CDR2 FYNNEI. The CDR3 spells CASSYRDRGEGYTF. CDR3 nucleotides: TGTGCCAGCAGTTACCGGGACAGGGGGGAAGGCTACACCTTC.

The rearrangement links TRBV4-1 to TRBJ2-5; the D is unclear. Germline V gene lookup returns CDR1 MGHRA and CDR2 YSYEKL. V dropped 6 bases and J dropped 3 bases, with 17 bases sitting between them. The CDR3 is 15 amino acids. The CDR3 bases are TGCGCCAGCAGGGTGGTTCAAAGTGCCGAAGAGACCCAGTACTTC. Amino acids: CASRVVQSAEETQYF.

The chain joins TRBV6-5 to TRBJ2-5; 7 bases are shared with TRBD2. Germline values: CDR1 MNHEY, CDR2 SVGAGI. The CDR3 totals 13 residues. Trimming at V came to 6 bases and at J to 5 bases, leaving 6 bases not matched to a gene. In nucleotides, the CDR3 is TGTGCCAGCAGGCGGGAGAGCTGGGAGACCCAGTACTTC. Protein product: CASRRESWETQYF.

The gene calls are TRBV28 and TRBJ1-1; TRBD1 might be the D (5 bases). Germline values: CDR1 MDHEN, CDR2 SYDVKM. The CDR3 sequence is 16 residues long. The V and J ends lost 7 bases and 0 bases respectively, with 18 bases between them. The DNA for the CDR3 is TGTGCCAGCACTATAGTCGGGGGGGTCATGAACACTGAAGCTTTCTTT. Residues: CASTIVGGVMNTEAFF. The complete variable domain, with remaining parts taken from reference TRBV28 and TRBJ1-1, reads DVKVTQSSRYLVKRTGEKVFLECVQDMDHENMFWYRQDPGLGLRLIYFSYDVKMKEKGDIPEGYSVSREKKERFSLILESASTNQTSMYLCASTIVGGVMNTEAFFGQGTRLTVV.

This sequence joins TRBV4-3 and TRBJ2-3, with 10 bases matching TRBD2. The CDR3 is 17 amino acids. J was trimmed by 6 bases and V by 1 base; bases with no gene match: 10. From germline, CDR1 is LGHNA and CDR2 YSLEER. Here the CDR3 reads CASSQAVLAGAGDTQYF. In DNA form, the CDR3 reads TGCGCCAGCAGCCAAGCTGTCCTAGCGGGAGCTGGTGATACGCAGTATTTT.

The gene calls are TRBV7-9 and TRBJ1-2; a weak D match, TRBD1 (6 bases). Between the trimmed V and J ends, which lost 5 bases and 6 bases, there was a span of 22 bases. CDR1 and CDR2 from the germline V gene are SEHNR and FQNEAQ (reference sequence). There are 16 residues in the CDR3. CDR3 bases: TGTGCCAGCAGCCCAAGGGGCCCCAGGGGAAATGATGGCTACACCTTC. Its translation: CASSPRGPRGNDGYTF. The full variable domain, with the rest looked up from reference TRBV7-9 and TRBJ1-2, is DTGVSQNPRHKITKRGQNVTFRCDPISEHNRLYWYRQTLGQGPEFLTYFQNEAQLEKSRLLSDRFSAERPKGSFSTLEIQRTEQGDSAMYLCASSPRGPRGNDGYTFGSGTRLTVV.

The chain links TRBV5-6 to TRBJ1-2, with D perhaps TRBD1 (6 bases). Per the germline V gene, CDR1 is SGHDT and CDR2 is YYEEEE. CDR3 size: 12 residues. V was trimmed by 2 bases and J by 8 bases, leaving 10 bases between them. CDR3 DNA sequence: TGTGCCAGCAGCTTATCAGGGGTAGGCTACACCTTC. It specifies CASSLSGVGYTF.

The rearrangement uses TRBV4-3 and TRBJ1-4; 9 bases align to TRBD1. Germline-derived CDR1 and CDR2 are LGHNA and YSLEER. CDR3 length equals 14 residues. V was clipped by 3 bases and J by 8 bases; unmatched bases: 4. The CDR3 protein is CASSQGQGREKLFF. The CDR3 region has the DNA TGCGCCAGCAGCCAGGGACAGGGCCGCGAAAAACTGTTTTTT.

This rearrangement joins TRBV29-1 to TRBJ1-1; no clear D gene. Germline V gene data show CDR1 as SQVTM and CDR2 as ANQGSEA. Trimming took off 6 bases at V and 1 base at J, with 9 bases between the two ends. CDR3 length: 12 residues. The DNA of the CDR3 is TGCAGCGTCGTATGGACGAACACTGAAGCTTTCTTT. Its translation is CSVVWTNTEAFF.

The chain has TRBV13 and TRBJ1-4, with TRBD1 matching over 8 bases. V shed 0 bases and J 8 bases; nucleotides not matched to a gene: 2. The CDR3 length is 14 residues. The V gene's germline CDR1 is PRHDT and CDR2 FYEKMQ (reference sequence). Here the CDR3 DNA reads TGTGCCAGCAGCTTAGGGGACAGGGACGAAAAACTGTTTTTT. This sequence encodes CASSLGDRDEKLFF.

This rearrangement joins TRBV4-3 to TRBJ1-1; D is possibly TRBD1 (5 bases). In germline, CDR1 is LGHNA, CDR2 YSLEER. This CDR3 has 14 amino acids. Between the trimmed V and J ends, which lost 3 bases and 0 bases, there was a span of 8 bases. CDR3 sequence: CASSHQGLNTEAFF. DNA of the CDR3: TGCGCCAGCAGCCACCAGGGTCTGAACACTGAAGCTTTCTTT.

This clone was observed a single time. The CDR3 sequence is CASTQGPPYRQYF. CDR3 nucleotide sequence: TGTGCCAGCACCCAGGGCCCCCCTTACAGGCAGTACTTC. V gene TRBV11-2 combines with J gene TRBJ2-7; D is perhaps TRBD1 (5 bases). The CDR3 length is 13 residues. Germline CDR1 reads SGHAT; CDR2 reads FQNNGV. With 7 bases removed from V and 9 bases from J, the gap between germline ends came to 19 bases. The full variable domain, rest sourced from reference TRBV11-2 and TRBJ2-7, is EAGVAQSPRYKIIEKRQSVAFWCNPISGHATLYWYQQILGQGPKLLIQFQNNGVVDDSQLPKDRFSAERLKGVDSTLKIQPAKLEDSAVYLCASTQGPPYRQYFGPGTRLTVT.

This chain links TRBV7-2 with TRBJ2-7; D perhaps matches TRBD1 (6 bases). Germline lookup yields CDR1 SGHTA and CDR2 FQGNSA. V lost 5 bases, J lost 3 bases, and 8 bases lay in between. The CDR3 runs to 12 residues. The CDR3 DNA reads TGTGCCAGCAGCCGGGACAACTACGAGCAGTACTTC. Amino acids: CASSRDNYEQYF.

This clone occurred once. The J gene is TRBJ1-4, the V gene TRBV7-2, with TRBD1 as a possible D gene (6 bases). Deletions cut 6 bases from V and 6 bases from J, with 14 bases between. This CDR3 spans 14 amino acids. Germline V gene data show CDR1 as SGHTA and CDR2 as FQGNSA. This chain's CDR3 is CASSIWGADEKLFF. CDR3 DNA: TGTGCCAGCAGTATCTGGGGGGCCGATGAAAAACTGTTTTTT.

This clone was detected only a few times. The V gene is TRBV10-3, the J gene TRBJ2-2; the match to TRBD1 covers 11 bases. CDR3 length equals 15 residues. Germline lookup yields CDR1 ENHRY and CDR2 SYGVKD. Germline trimming cut 8 bases from V and 5 bases from J; bases unmatched to any gene: 7. The CDR3 DNA sequence: TGTGCCATCGCCGGGACAGGGGGGAATACCGGGGAGCTGTTTTTT. It codes for CAIAGTGGNTGELFF.